The 2 T cell receptor beta chains given below trace back to one sample, sequenced in a study of shared clonotypes between healthy human individuals. Produced via immunoSEQ multiplex PCR; TCRdb's table is partial and in-frame only. The table lists fewer than 1.6 million clones, about 98.5% of them singletons. The sequenced sample consisted of naive CD4+ T cells sorted from blood. Indicated subset: CD45RA+ positively selected. The receptors originated from a young man in good health.

This clone has a single count. The same CDR3 can be traced to other DNA sequences in this sample. The rearrangement uses TRBV11-2 and TRBJ2-5; D possibly uses TRBD1 or TRBD2 (5 bases each). Germline V lookup: CDR1 SGHAT, CDR2 FQNNGV. Deletions cut 3 bases from V and 2 bases from J, with 7 bases between. CDR3 length equals 13 residues. The CDR3 loop is CASSLGVQETQYF. DNA for the CDR3: TGTGCCAGCAGCTTGGGGGTACAAGAGACCCAGTACTTC.

This clone has a single count. The J gene is TRBJ1-4, the V gene TRBV18, with D uncertain. The CDR3 has 12 amino acids. CDR1 is KGHSH and CDR2 is LQKENI in the germline V gene. V was clipped by 3 bases and J by 8 bases, with 7 bases between them. The CDR3 DNA is TGTGCCAGCTCACCTGGTCAGGAAAAACTGTTTTTT. Translating it yields CASSPGQEKLFF. The full variable domain, in which reference TRBV18 and TRBJ1-4 provide the parts outside the CDR3, is NAGVMQNPRHLVRRRGQEARLRCSPMKGHSHVYWYRQLPEEGLKFMVYLQKENIIDESGMPKERFSAEFPKEGPSILRIQQVVRGDSAAYFCASSPGQEKLFFGSGTQLSVL.